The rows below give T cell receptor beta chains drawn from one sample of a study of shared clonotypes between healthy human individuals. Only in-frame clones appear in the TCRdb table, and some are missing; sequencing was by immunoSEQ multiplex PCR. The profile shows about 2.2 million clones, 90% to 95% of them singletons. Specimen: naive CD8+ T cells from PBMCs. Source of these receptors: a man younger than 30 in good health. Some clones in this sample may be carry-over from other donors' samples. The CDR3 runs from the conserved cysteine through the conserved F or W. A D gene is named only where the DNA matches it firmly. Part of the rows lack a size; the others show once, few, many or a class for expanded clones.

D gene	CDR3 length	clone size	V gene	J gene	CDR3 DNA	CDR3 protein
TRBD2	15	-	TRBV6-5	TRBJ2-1	TGTGCCAGCAGTCCCCCGGCTAGCGGGATGGATGAGCAGTTCTTC	CASSPPASGMDEQFF
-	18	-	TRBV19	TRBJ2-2	TGTGCCAGTAGTACTGACCTTATAGCGGTATCCGACGCCGGGGAGCTGTTTTTT	CASSTDLIAVSDAGELFF
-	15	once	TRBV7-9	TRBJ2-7	TGTGCCAGCAGCTTAGGGAGCGGCCTCTCCTACGAGCAGTACTTC	CASSLGSGLSYEQYF
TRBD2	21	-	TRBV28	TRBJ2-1	TGTGCCAGCAGTCTACGACTAGCGGGAGGGGAACCAAGGAGCTCCTACAATGAGCAGTTCTTC	CASSLRLAGGEPRSSYNEQFF
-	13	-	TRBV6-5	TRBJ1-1	TGTGCCAGCAGTTATGGGGAAGGGGGTGAAGCTTTCTTT	CASSYGEGGEAFF
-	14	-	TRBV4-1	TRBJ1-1	TGCGCCAGCAGCCAAGATGCGGGGGTACCGTTTTGGTTCTTT	CASSQDAGVPFWFF
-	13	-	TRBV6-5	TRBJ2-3	TGTGCCAGCAGCTCCGACAGGACCGATACGCAGTATTTT	CASSSDRTDTQYF
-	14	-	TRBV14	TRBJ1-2	TGTGCCAGCAGCGGAGGGACTTTGCGGTATGGCTACACCTTC	CASSGGTLRYGYTF
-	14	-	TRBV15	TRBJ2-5	TGTGCCACCAGCAGTACTGGGTTGCAAGAGACCCAGTACTTC	CATSSTGLQETQYF
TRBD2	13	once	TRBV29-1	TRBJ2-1	TGCAGCGTTGATGAGGGACTAGCGCCTGAGCAGTTCTTC	CSVDEGLAPEQFF
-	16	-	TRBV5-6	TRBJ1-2	TGTGCCAGCAGCCTCCCAGCGACGGGGGGAAACTATGGCTACACCTTC	CASSLPATGGNYGYTF
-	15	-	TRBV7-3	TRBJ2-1	TGTGCCAGCAGCTTAACAGCAGGGTCCTACAATGAGCAGTTCTTC	CASSLTAGSYNEQFF
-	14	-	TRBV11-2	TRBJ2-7	TGTGCCAGCAGCTTAGATAGGGGGGGCTACGAGCAGTACTTC	CASSLDRGGYEQYF
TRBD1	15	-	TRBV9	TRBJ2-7	TGTGCCAGCAGCCTGGGGGGGACAGGGAACTACGAGCAGTACTTC	CASSLGGTGNYEQYF
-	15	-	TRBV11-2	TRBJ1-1	TGTGCCAGCAGCCATCCGGGGGGAGCGAACACTGAAGCTTTCTTT	CASSHPGGANTEAFF
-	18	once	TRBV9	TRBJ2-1	TGTGCCAGCAGCGTAGTTCCGACAAACCATTACTCCTACAATGAGCAGTTCTTC	CASSVVPTNHYSYNEQFF
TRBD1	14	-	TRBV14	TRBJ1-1	TGTGCCAGCAGTAGACAGGGGGTTTACACTGAAGCTTTCTTT	CASSRQGVYTEAFF
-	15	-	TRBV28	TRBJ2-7	TGTGCCAGCAGTCGCGCCGGGACACCCTCCTACGAGCAGTACTTC	CASSRAGTPSYEQYF
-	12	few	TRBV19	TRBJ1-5	TGTGCCAGTAGTGAATCAGGGGCTTCCCGGCATTTT	CASSESGASRHF
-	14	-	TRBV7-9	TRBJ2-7	TGTGCCAGCAGCTCTCACGGACAAACCTACGAGCAGTACTTC	CASSSHGQTYEQYF
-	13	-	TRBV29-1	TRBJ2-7	TGCAGCGTTGAAATTAGGAACACTCGAAAGCAGTACTTC	CSVEIRNTRKQYF
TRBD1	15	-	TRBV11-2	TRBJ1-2	TGTGCCAGCAGCGTCCGGACAGGGGGTTACTATGGCTACACCTTC	CASSVRTGGYYGYTF
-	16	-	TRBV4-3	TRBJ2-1	TGCGCCAGCAGCCAAGATCACCCTCAGCATAGCAATGAGCAGTTCTTC	CASSQDHPQHSNEQFF
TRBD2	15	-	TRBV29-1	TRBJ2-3	TGCAGCGTCAGAGGGACTAGCCGACACACAGATACGCAGTATTTT	CSVRGTSRHTDTQYF
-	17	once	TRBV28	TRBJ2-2	TGTGCCAGCAGGACAAGTGGAGGCAGGTTGGGGGCCGGGGAGCTGTTTTTT	CASRTSGGRLGAGELFF
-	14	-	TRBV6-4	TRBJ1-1	TGTGCCAGCAGTGAGTCCATTCTGAACACTGAAGCTTTCTTT	CASSESILNTEAFF
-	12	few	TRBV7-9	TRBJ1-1	TGCTCGGGGGCCGGTGGGAACACTGAAGCTTTCTTT	CSGAGGNTEAFF
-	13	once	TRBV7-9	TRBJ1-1	TGTGCCAGCAGCTCCGGCGGGGGTACTGAAGCTTTCTTT	CASSSGGGTEAFF
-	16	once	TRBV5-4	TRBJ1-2	TGTGCCAGCAGCTTGGACGGACAGTTGCGATACTATGGCTACACCTTC	CASSLDGQLRYYGYTF
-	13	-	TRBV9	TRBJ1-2	TGTGCCAGCAGCGGGGGAATCCGCTATGGCTACACCTTC	CASSGGIRYGYTF
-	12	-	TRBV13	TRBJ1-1	TGTGCCAGCAGTACCGGGGGCACTGAAGCTTTCTTT	CASSTGGTEAFF
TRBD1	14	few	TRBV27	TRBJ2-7	TGTGCCAGCAGTACCGGGACAGGGGGCCTCGAGCAGTACTTC	CASSTGTGGLEQYF
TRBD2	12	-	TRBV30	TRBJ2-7	TGTGCCCTGTTGACTAGCGGCTACGAGCAGTACTTC	CALLTSGYEQYF
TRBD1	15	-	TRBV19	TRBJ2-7	TGTGCCAGTAGGGACCGGGACAGGGGCGTCTACGAGCAGTACTTC	CASRDRDRGVYEQYF
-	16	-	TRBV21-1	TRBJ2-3	TGTGCCAGCAGCTCGTCGACGTGGTGTTGCACAGATACGCAGTATTTT	CASSSSTWCCTDTQYF
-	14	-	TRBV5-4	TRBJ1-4	TGTGCCAGCAGCTTGGAGGCAGCCAATGAAAAACTGTTTTTT	CASSLEAANEKLFF
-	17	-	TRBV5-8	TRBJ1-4	TGTGCCAGCAGGCCCCCCGGGACAATGGGACCTAATGAAAAACTGTTTTTT	CASRPPGTMGPNEKLFF
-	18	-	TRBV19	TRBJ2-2	TGTGCCAGTAGTATTAGGTCAGGTCTAGGGGTCAACACCGGGGAGCTGTTTTTT	CASSIRSGLGVNTGELFF
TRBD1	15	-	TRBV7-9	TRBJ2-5	TGTGCCAGCAGCGGCACCGGGACAGGGACGCAGACCCAGTACTTC	CASSGTGTGTQTQYF
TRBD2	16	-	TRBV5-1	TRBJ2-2	TGCGCCAGCAGTCTCCGGACTAGCTTAATCACCGGGGAGCTGTTTTTT	CASSLRTSLITGELFF
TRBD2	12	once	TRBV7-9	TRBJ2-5	TGTGCCAGCCGGCAGGGAGGGGAGACCCAGTACTTC	CASRQGGETQYF
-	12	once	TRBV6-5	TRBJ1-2	TGTGCCAGCAGTTATACAGGGTACGGCTACACCTTC	CASSYTGYGYTF
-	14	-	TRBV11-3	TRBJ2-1	TGTGCCAGCAGACCAGGACGGGGGTACAATGAGCAGTTCTTC	CASRPGRGYNEQFF
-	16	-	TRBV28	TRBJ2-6	TGTGCCAGCAGTCCCAGACACCTCTCTGGGGCCAACGTCCTGACTTTC	CASSPRHLSGANVLTF
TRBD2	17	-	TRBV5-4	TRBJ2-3	TGTGCCAGCAGCTGGCCGACTAGCGGGAGAACGACAGATACGCAGTATTTT	CASSWPTSGRTTDTQYF
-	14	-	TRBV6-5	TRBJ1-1	TGTGCCAGCAGTCCCAGGGGAAGTGGTACTGAAGCTTTCTTT	CASSPRGSGTEAFF
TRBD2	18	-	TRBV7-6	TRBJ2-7	TGTGCCAGCAGCTTGCTAGCGGGAGAGGGTCGTAGCCCCTACGAGCAGTACTTC	CASSLLAGEGRSPYEQYF
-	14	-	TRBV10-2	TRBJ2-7	TGCGCCAGCAGTGAGTCGGGTGGATTATACGAGCAGTACTTC	CASSESGGLYEQYF
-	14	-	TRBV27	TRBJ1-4	TGTGCCAGCAGTAGTTGGACAGCGCGGGAAAAACTGTTTTTT	CASSSWTAREKLFF
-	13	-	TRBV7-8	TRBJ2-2	TGTGCCAGCAGCCCCCAAGGCGGCGGGGAGCTGTTTTTT	CASSPQGGGELFF
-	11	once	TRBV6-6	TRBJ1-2	TGTGCCAGTTATTTCAAAGGGGGCTACACCTTC	CASYFKGGYTF
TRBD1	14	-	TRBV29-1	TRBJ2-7	TGCAGCGTTGAGGGGACAGGAACCCACTACGAGCAGTACTTC	CSVEGTGTHYEQYF
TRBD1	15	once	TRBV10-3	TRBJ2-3	TGTGCCATCAGGTACTTCGACAGGGATGGAGATACGCAGTATTTT	CAIRYFDRDGDTQYF
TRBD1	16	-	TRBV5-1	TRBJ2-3	TGCGCCAGCAGCTTGGCGGGACAGGGGGCCACAGATACGCAGTATTTT	CASSLAGQGATDTQYF
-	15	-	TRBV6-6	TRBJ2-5	TGTGCCAGCAGTTACGCGGCAGGGCCGGGTGGGGCCCAGTACTTC	CASSYAAGPGGAQYF